Included here is one T cell receptor beta chain sequence, with context. This specimen comes from a study of identical twins. The CDR3 is 17 amino acids. The germline CDR1 and CDR2 sequences are SGHDT and YYEEEE. With 4 bases removed from V and 0 bases from J, the gap between germline ends came to 20 bases. From the 5' RACE reads, TCRdb called clonotypes with MiXCR, one entry per CDR3 protein. The sample shows about 690,000 distinct CDR3 sequences, 5.5% to 6.5% of them seen only once. The genes are TRBV5-6 and TRBJ2-7, with D perhaps being TRBD1 or TRBD2 (5 bases each). The specimen was naive T cells sorted from blood. The TCR sequence derives from a man aged 18 to 30 in good health. The CDR3 bases are TGTGCCAGCAGCCGCTACTTAGTGGGACCTGTCTCCTACGAGCAGTACTTC. Protein: CASSRYLVGPVSYEQYF.